What follows is one T cell receptor beta chain and its context. Its antigen specificity is not known. Per-base quality was not reported, and no clone a single base away is much larger than it. Other DNA sequences in this specimen translate into the identical CDR3. Healthy HIV-negative adults with no recently reported acute infections or vaccinations were included as donors. All donors were Caucasian adults living in Nashville, Tennessee, USA. CD4+ T cells were enriched by magnetic negative selection; naive cells were then positively selected on CD45RA, and the negative fraction formed the memory subset. After blood collection by leukapheresis, PBMCs were isolated using Ficoll-Histopaque density gradient centrifugation and then cryopreserved in the vapor phase of liquid nitrogen. Analytical flow cytometry was used to check the purity and quantity of every magnetically sorted T cell population. Each sorted fraction had its genomic DNA isolated and then quantified by UV absorbance on a Nanodrop 2000c.

Using the deep immunoSEQ assay, multiplex PCR amplified TCR CDR3 regions from genomic DNA. Extracted genomic DNA from each cell subset was distributed evenly across all wells of several immunoSEQ 96-well plates, and each plate was treated as a replicate. Each replicate PCR for sorted subsets received roughly 200 ng genomic DNA, equal to roughly 30,000 T cell genomes. Purified libraries were quantified with a Qubit 3.0 fluorometer, sized on a Bioanalyzer 2100, and re-quantified with the KAPA Library Quantification kit. Each immunoSEQ 96-well plate was sequenced on its own single-read 150-cycle Illumina NextSeq 550 flow cell. The original methods were these. The immunoSEQ output contained only junctional sequences without quality scores, so filtering could not match that applied to full-length reads. Sequences were annotated with PyIR, a Python wrapper for IgBLAST v1.9, and V/J genes and CDR3 were assigned using IMGT germline references. Reads were removed for weak V/J assignments (E-value above 1e-6), missing CDR3, stop codons, out-of-frame junctions, or ambiguous translated residues. A V3J clonotype was defined by an identical inferred V gene, J gene, and CDR3 amino acid sequence. The percentage overlap between two repertoires was calculated by dividing the number of shared unique clonotypes by the size of the smaller repertoire. Repertoire richness was assessed with RTK rarefaction, the Chao1 estimator, and Recon v2.1 estimates of unobserved clonotypes. For all TCRbeta clonotypes obtained by the gDNA method from a handful of donors, generation probabilities were computed with OLGA. TCRdb limited this immuneACCESS table to in-frame rearrangements with V and J called. A share of clones is missing; checked studies link under half to unresolved V genes, and the rest is unexplained. D and trimming were read from the DNA, whereas the V and J calls and clone size are those reported in that table. The sample table contains 500,000 to 550,000 clones; only one count was recorded for roughly 95% of them. The ten largest clones add up to nearly 0.065% of the sample.

The junction shows trimming of 2 bases on V and 0 bases on J, plus 8 bases between the germline ends. CDR1 LNHDA and CDR2 SQIVND are derived from the germline V gene (reference sequence). The CDR3 goes from the cysteine to the phenylalanine over 15 residues. This entry keeps only the CDR3 DNA: 45 bases, framed from base 1. The sample comes from a study of shared clonotypes between healthy human individuals (TCRdb year 2020). As for the study more broadly: Three men and a couple of women, aged 18 to 49 years, made up the cohort. To estimate repertoire size and how much clonotype sharing occurs between individuals, the study deeply sequenced the blood TCR repertoires of about five healthy adults. To increase sequencing depth and limit assay-specific biases, different laboratories used diverse techniques to prepare libraries and sequence TCR repertoires. Per donor, leukapheresis produced somewhere between about 0.8 and 9 billion PBMCs. For each donor, three plates each were used for CD4 naive and CD4 memory, two plates were used for CD8 naive, and one plate was used for CD8 memory. What the research found in general, with its limitations: Because the study included only a small number of donors, the genetic and exposure-history diversity represented was limited. Rarefaction of sorted-subset datasets indicated incomplete sequencing despite the large sequencing depth. Naive subsets generally had larger estimated clonotype richness than memory subsets did. Pairwise subsampling indicated that sequencing depth was expected to affect the degree of clonotype sharing among donors. Clonotypes shared by all four sorted-subset donors showed higher generation probabilities than non-shared clonotypes. When several donors were compared, the shared fraction of clonotypes was about 5.5% for naive CD4, 3% to 4% for naive CD8, 2.3% for memory CD4, and 0.4% for memory CD8. Sampling was restricted to blood, and TCR repertoires in tissues likely differ from the TCR repertoires found in blood.

Sample: naive CD4+ T cells sorted from blood. Read against the paper, the sample's cell subset or site label means: CD45RA+ positively selected. The rearrangement combines TRBV19 with TRBJ1-5; the D gene is not confidently resolved. The TCR was taken from a woman aged 25-40 years in good health. In nucleotides, the sequence is TGTGCCAGTAGTATAACGGGGTATAGCAATCAGCCCCAGCATTTT. This sequence encodes CASSITGYSNQPQHF.